This TCR beta chain was obtained from a study of OX40 agonist ivuxolimab in advanced cancers. The CDR3 runs to 15 residues. The V gene's germline CDR1 is SGHRS and CDR2 YFSETQ. Germline trimming cut 3 bases from V and 7 bases from J; bases unmatched to any gene: 6. Here immunoSEQ multiplex PCR was the method, and the copy in TCRdb shows in-frame clones only, minus some. The sample lists some 19,000 clones; approximately 77% were seen once. Autoimmune disease history or systemic immunosuppression disqualified patients. The receptor was derived from an adult with an advanced solid tumor such as melanoma, head and neck, liver or kidney cancer. This chain connects TRBV5-1 to TRBJ2-1; 11 nucleotides agree with TRBD2. Source: CD4+ or CD8+ T cells sorted from blood, taken in a trial of the OX40 agonist ivuxolimab. CDR3 bases: TGCGCCAGCAGCTCCGGGACTAGCGGTAGTAATGAGCAGTTCTTC. This encodes CASSSGTSGSNEQFF.